This TCR beta chain emerged from a study of T cells in Graves' hyperthyroidism and ophthalmopathy. The table lists this clonotype with a few counts. Blood was obtained at the first hyperthyroidism diagnosis, which preceded any ophthalmopathy symptoms. From RNA transcripts, TCR beta CDR3 regions were amplified. During a first-round RT-PCR of the TCR CDR3, the HTBI primer set was used. TCRdb ran MiXCR on the multiplex PCR reads and lists one entry per CDR3 protein. The table includes more than 300,000 distinct CDR3 sequences, about 15% detected once. V lost 5 bases, J lost 0 bases, and 12 bases lay in between. CDR3 size: 15 residues. Germline V CDR1 and CDR2: SEHNR, FQNEAQ (reference sequence).

The chain carries TRBV7-9 and TRBJ2-3; D call uncertain. The origin of this receptor is a woman aged 25 to 39 with Graves' hyperthyroidism that later progressed to Graves' ophthalmopathy. Material: blood. The CDR3 protein is CASSMTRSSTDTQYF. The CDR3 nucleotides read TGTGCCAGCAGCATGACAAGATCTAGCACAGATACGCAGTATTTT.